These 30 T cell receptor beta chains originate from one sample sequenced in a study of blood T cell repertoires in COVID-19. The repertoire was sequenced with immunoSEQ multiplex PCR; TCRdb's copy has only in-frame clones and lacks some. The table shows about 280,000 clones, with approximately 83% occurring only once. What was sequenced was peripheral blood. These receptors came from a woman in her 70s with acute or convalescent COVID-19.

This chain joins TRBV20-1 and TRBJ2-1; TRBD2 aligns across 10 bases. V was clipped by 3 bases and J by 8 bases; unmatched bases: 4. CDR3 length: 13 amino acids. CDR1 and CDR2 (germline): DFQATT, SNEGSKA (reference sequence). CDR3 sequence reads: CSASRLAGDEQFF. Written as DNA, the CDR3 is TGCAGTGCTAGTAGGCTAGCGGGGGATGAGCAGTTCTTC.

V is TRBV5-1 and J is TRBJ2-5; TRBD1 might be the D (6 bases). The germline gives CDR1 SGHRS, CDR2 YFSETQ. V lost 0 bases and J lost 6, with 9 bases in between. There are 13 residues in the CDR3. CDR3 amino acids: CASSLEGQQTQYF. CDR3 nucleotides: TGCGCCAGCAGCTTGGAGGGACAACAGACCCAGTACTTC.

The CDR3 loop reads CASSFLLAGQETQYF. In nucleotides, the CDR3 is TGTGCCAGCAGCTTTTTGTTAGCGGGGCAAGAGACCCAGTACTTC. This rearrangement joins TRBV5-4 to TRBJ2-5; 8 positions match TRBD2. V lost 2 bases and J lost 2; bases outside the gene matches: 5. The CDR3 extends over 15 amino acids. The germline V gene has CDR1 SGHNT and CDR2 YYREEE (reference sequence).

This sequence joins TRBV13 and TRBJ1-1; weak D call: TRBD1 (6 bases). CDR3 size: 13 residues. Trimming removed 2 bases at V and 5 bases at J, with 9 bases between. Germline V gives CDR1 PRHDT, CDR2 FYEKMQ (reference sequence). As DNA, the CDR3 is TGTGCCAGCAGCTTAACAGGGAAGACTGAAGCTTTCTTT. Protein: CASSLTGKTEAFF.

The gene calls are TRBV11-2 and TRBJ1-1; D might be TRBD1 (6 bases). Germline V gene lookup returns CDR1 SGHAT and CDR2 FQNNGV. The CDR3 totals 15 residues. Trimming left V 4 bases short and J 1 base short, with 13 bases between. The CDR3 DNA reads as TGTGCCAGCAGCTCCCCCGTACAGGGGAACACTGAAGCTTTCTTT. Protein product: CASSSPVQGNTEAFF.

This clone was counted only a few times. The CDR3, as DNA: TGTGCCAGCAGTGAAATTTTGAGCTCCTACAATGAGCAGTTCTTC. Translation gives CASSEILSSYNEQFF. The chain joins TRBV6-1 to TRBJ2-1, with unresolved D. Germline V lookup: CDR1 MNHNS, CDR2 SASEGT. The CDR3 sequence is 15 residues long. The V and J ends lost 2 bases and 0 bases respectively, with 8 bases between them.

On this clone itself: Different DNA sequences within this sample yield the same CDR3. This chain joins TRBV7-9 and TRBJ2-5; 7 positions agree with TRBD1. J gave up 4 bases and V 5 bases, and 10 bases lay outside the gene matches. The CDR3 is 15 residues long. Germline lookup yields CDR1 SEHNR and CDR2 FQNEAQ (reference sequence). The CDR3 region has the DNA TGTGCCAGCAGCCCCCGACAGGGATTGGGAGAGACCCAGTACTTC. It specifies CASSPRQGLGETQYF.

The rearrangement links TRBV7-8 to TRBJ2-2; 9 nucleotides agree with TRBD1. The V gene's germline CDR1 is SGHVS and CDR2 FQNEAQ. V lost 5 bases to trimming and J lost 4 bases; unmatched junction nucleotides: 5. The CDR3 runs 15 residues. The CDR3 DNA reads TGTGCCAGCAGCCACCGGGACAGGGTCACCGGGGAGCTGTTTTTT. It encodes CASSHRDRVTGELFF.

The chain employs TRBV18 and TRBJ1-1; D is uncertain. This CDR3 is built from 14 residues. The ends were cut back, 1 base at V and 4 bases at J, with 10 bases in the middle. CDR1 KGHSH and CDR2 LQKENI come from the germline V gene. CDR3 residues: CASSPQQAGTEAFF. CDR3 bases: TGTGCCAGCTCACCACAGCAGGCGGGCACTGAAGCTTTCTTT.

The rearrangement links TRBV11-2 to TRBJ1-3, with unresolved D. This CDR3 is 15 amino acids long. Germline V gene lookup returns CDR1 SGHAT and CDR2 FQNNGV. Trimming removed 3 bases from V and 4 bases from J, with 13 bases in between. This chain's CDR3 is CASSLSFGYGNTIYF. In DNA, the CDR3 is TGTGCCAGCAGCTTGTCGTTCGGTTACGGAAACACCATATATTTT.

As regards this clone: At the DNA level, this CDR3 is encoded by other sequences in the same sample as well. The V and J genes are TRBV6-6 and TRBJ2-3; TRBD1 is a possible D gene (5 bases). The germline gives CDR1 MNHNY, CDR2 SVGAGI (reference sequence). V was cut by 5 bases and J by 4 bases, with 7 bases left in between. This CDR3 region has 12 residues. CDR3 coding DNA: TGTGCCAGCAGTCAAGGGGCAGATACGCAGTATTTT. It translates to CASSQGADTQYF.

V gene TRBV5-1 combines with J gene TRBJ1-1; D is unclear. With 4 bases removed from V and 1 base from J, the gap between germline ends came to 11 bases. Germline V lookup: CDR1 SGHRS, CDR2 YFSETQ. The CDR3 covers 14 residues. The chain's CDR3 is CASSPRARNTEAFF. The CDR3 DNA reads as TGCGCCAGCAGCCCGAGGGCACGGAACACTGAAGCTTTCTTT. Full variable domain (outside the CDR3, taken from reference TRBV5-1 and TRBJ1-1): KAGVTQTPRYLIKTRGQQVTLSCSPISGHRSVSWYQQTPGQGLQFLFEYFSETQRNKGNFPGRFSGRQFSNSRSEMNVSTLELGDSALYLCASSPRARNTEAFFGQGTRLTVV.

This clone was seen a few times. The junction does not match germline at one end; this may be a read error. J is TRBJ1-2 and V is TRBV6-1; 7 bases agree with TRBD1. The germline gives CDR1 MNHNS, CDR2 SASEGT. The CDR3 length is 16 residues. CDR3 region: CASTETGTVANYGYTF. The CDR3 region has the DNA TGTGCCAGCACTGAAACCGGGACAGTCGCTAACTATGGCTACACCTTC.

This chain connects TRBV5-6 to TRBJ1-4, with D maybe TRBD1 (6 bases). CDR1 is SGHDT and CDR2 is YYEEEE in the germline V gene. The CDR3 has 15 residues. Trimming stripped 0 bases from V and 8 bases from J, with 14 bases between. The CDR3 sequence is CASSLGPGAGEKLFF. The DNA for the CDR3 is TGTGCCAGCAGCTTGGGCCCAGGGGCCGGGGAAAAACTGTTTTTT.

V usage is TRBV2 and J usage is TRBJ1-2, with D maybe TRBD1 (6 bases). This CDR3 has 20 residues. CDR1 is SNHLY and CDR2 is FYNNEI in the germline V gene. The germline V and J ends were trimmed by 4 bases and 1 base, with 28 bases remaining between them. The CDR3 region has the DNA TGTGCCAGCAGTGGCCCTCGGCGGAGTGGGTCGACAGGCGTTAACTATGGCTACACCTTC. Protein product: CASSGPRRSGSTGVNYGYTF.

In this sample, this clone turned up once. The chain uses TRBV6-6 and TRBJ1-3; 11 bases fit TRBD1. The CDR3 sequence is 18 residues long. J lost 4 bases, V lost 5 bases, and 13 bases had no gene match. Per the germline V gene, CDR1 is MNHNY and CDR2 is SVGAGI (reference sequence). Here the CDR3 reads CASSPGQGGRMGGNTIYF. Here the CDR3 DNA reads TGTGCCAGCAGTCCGGGACAGGGGGGTAGAATGGGAGGAAACACCATATATTTT.

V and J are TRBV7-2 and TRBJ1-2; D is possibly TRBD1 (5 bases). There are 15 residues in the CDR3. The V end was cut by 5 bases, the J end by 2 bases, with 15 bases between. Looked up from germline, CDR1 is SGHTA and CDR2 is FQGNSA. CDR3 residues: CASSVTAARNYGYTF. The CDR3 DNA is TGTGCCAGCAGCGTGACAGCAGCAAGAAACTATGGCTACACCTTC.

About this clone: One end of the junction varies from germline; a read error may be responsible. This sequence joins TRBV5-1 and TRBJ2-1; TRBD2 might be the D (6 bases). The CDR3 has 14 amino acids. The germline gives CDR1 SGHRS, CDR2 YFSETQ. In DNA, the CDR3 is TGCGCCAGCAGCGTCCGGGACTCCTCCAATGAGCAGTTCTTC. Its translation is CASSVRDSSNEQFF.

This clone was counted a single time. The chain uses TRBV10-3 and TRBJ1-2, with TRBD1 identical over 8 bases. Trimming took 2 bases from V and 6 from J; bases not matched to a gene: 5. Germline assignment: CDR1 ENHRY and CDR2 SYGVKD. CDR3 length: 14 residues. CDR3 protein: CAISEIGQGDGYTF. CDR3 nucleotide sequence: TGTGCCATCAGTGAGATAGGACAGGGTGATGGCTACACCTTC.

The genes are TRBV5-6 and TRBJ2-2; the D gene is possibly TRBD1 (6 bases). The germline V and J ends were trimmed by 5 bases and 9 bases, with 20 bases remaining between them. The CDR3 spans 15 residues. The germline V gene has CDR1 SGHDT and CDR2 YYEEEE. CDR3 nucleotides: TGTGCCAGCAGTGGCAGGGGCCTCGGAGCCAGGGAGCTGTTTTTT. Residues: CASSGRGLGARELFF.

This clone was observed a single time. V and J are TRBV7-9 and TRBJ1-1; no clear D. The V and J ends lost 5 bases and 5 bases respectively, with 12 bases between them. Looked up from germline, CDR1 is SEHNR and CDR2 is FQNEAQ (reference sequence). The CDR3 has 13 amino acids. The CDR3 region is CASSQDGVTEAFF. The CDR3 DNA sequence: TGTGCCAGCAGCCAGGACGGGGTGACTGAAGCTTTCTTT.

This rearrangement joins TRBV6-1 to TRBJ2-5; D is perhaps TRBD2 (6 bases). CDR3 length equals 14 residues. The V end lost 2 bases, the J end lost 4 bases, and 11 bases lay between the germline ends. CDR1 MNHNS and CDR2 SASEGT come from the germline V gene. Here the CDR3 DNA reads TGTGCCAGCAGTGAAACGATGGGGGGAGAGACCCAGTACTTC. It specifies CASSETMGGETQYF.

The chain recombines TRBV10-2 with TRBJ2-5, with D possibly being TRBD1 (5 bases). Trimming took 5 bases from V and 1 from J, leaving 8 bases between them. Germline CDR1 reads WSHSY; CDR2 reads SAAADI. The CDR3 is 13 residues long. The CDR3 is CASSQQVQETQYF. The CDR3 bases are TGCGCCAGCAGTCAACAGGTCCAAGAGACCCAGTACTTC.

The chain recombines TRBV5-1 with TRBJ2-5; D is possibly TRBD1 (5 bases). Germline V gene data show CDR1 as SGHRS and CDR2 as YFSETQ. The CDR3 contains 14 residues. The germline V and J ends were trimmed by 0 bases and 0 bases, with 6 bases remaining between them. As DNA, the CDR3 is TGCGCCAGCAGCTTGGAGGGGAACCAAGAGACCCAGTACTTC. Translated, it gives CASSLEGNQETQYF.

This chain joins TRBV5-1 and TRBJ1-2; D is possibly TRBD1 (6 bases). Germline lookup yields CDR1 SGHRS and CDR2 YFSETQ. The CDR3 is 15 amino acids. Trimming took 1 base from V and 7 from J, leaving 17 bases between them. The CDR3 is CASSLYPQGTAGYTF. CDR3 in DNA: TGCGCCAGCAGCTTGTACCCCCAGGGGACCGCTGGCTACACCTTC.

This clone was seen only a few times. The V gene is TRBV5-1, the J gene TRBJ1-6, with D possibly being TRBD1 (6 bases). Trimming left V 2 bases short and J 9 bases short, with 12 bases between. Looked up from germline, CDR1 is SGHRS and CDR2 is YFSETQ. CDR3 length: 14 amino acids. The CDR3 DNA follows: TGCGCCAGCAGCTTACAGGGTTCGGGTTCACCCCTCCACTTT. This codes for CASSLQGSGSPLHF. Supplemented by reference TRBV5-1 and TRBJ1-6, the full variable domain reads KAGVTQTPRYLIKTRGQQVTLSCSPISGHRSVSWYQQTPGQGLQFLFEYFSETQRNKGNFPGRFSGRQFSNSRSEMNVSTLELGDSALYLCASSLQGSGSPLHFGNGTRLTVT.

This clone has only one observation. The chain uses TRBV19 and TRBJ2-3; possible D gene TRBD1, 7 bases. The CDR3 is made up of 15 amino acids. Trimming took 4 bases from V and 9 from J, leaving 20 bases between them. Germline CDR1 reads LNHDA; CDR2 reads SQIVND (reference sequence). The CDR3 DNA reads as TGTGCCAGTAGTACGACGAGGACCCCAGGGGGGACGCAGTATTTT. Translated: CASSTTRTPGGTQYF.

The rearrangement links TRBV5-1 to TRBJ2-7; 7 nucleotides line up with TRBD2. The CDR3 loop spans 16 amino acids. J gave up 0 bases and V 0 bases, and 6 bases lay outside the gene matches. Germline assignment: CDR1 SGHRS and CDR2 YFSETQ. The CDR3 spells CASSLDGGGYSYEQYF. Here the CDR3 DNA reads TGCGCCAGCAGCTTGGACGGCGGGGGTTACTCCTACGAGCAGTACTTC.

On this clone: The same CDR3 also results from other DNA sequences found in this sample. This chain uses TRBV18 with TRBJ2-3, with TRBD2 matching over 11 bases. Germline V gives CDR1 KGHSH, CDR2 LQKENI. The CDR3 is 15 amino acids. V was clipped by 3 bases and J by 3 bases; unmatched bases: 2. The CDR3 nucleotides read TGTGCCAGCTCACCCCTAGCGGGGGGTACAGATACGCAGTATTTT. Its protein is CASSPLAGGTDTQYF.

The CDR3 bases are TGTGCCTGGAGCACTAGCACAGATACGCAGTATTTT. Amino acids: CAWSTSTDTQYF. The V gene is TRBV30, the J gene TRBJ2-3; D gene unclear. V lost 3 bases, J lost 0 bases, and 4 bases lay in between. The CDR3 runs 12 residues. The germline V gene has CDR1 GTSNPN and CDR2 SVGIG (reference sequence).